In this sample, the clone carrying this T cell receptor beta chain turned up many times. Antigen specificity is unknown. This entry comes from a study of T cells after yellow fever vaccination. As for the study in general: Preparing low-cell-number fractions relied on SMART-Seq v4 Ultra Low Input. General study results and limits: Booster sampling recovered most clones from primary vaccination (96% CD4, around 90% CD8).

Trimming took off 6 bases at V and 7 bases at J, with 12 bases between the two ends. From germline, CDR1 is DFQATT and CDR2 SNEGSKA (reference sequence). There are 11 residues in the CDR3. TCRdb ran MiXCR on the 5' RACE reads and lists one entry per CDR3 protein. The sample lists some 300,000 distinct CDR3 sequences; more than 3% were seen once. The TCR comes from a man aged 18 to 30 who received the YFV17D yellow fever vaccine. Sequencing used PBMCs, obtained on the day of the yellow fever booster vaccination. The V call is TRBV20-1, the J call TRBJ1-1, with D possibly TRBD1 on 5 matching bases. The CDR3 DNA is TGCAGTGCCAGGAGGGGAGGTGAAGCTTTCTTT. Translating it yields CSARRGGEAFF.